This T cell receptor beta chain stems from a study of cytomegalovirus exposure and HLA in healthy donors. Germline V gene sequence: CDR1 LNHNV, CDR2 YYDKDF (reference sequence). The CDR3 consists of 14 residues. J gave up 6 bases and V 2 bases, and 3 bases lay outside the gene matches. Sampled while nominally healthy, donors likely had unrecorded immune exposures. PCR was performed using 60 Vbeta and 13 Jbeta primers. Sequencing used immunoSEQ multiplex PCR; TCRdb keeps in-frame clones, though not all of them. This table lists 90,000 to 130,000 clones. The sequence derives from a man aged 40-49 years in good health and CMV-seropositive. The rearrangement uses TRBV15 and TRBJ2-2; 7 bases line up with TRBD2. Sample: PBMCs. CDR3 nucleotide sequence: TGTGCCACCAGCAGAACGGGGAGGGCCGGGGAGCTGTTTTTT. It specifies CATSRTGRAGELFF.